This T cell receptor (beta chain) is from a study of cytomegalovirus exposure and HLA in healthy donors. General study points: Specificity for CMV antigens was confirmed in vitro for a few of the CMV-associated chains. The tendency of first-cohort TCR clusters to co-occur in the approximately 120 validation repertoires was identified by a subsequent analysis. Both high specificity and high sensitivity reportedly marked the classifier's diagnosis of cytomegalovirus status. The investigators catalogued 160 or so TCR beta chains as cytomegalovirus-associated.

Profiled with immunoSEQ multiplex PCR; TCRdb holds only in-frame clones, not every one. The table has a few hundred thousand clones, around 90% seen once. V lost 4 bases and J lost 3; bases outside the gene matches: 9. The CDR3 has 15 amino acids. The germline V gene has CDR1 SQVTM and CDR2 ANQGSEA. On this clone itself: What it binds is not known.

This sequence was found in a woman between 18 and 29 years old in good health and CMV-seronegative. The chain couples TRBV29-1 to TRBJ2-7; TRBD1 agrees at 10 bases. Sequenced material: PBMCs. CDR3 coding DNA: TGCAGCGTTGTTCGACCGGGACAGGGGAACTACGAGCAGTACTTC. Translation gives CSVVRPGQGNYEQYF.